Below, 30 T cell receptor beta chains from the same sample are listed, as sequenced in a study of control samples from healthy donors and cancer patients. Some clones are missing from TCRdb's copy, which holds only in-frame ones; the method was immunoSEQ multiplex PCR. This table has more than 150,000 clones, approximately 92% appearing once. Sequencing used blood. These receptors originate from a man younger than 35 in good health.

The V gene is TRBV7-2, the J gene TRBJ1-3; no clear D. Looked up from germline, CDR1 is SGHTA and CDR2 is FQGNSA. There are 14 residues in the CDR3. V was cut by 6 bases and J by 7 bases, with 16 bases left in between. The CDR3 spells CASSPRLDDNTIYF. The CDR3 region has the DNA TGTGCCAGCAGTCCAAGGCTGGATGATAACACCATATATTTT.

The chain's CDR3 is CASSVTKTQNTEAFF. CDR3 bases: TGCGCCAGCAGCGTAACCAAGACCCAGAACACTGAAGCTTTCTTT. The chain links TRBV5-1 to TRBJ1-1; unclear D gene. V lost 4 bases to trimming and J lost 1 base, with 14 bases between them. Germline V gives CDR1 SGHRS, CDR2 YFSETQ. CDR3 length: 15 residues.

This chain joins TRBV6-4 and TRBJ1-1; D is unresolved. The CDR3 consists of 13 residues. Germline V gene sequence: CDR1 MRHNA, CDR2 SNTAGT. V was cut by 0 bases and J by 3 bases, with 5 bases left in between. The CDR3 is CASSDSSYTEAFF. The CDR3 DNA reads as TGTGCCAGCAGTGACTCGAGTTACACTGAAGCTTTCTTT.

J is TRBJ2-7 and V is TRBV5-1; D uncertain. V gave up 4 bases and J gave up 4 bases, with 15 bases separating them. Germline-derived CDR1 and CDR2 are SGHRS and YFSETQ. CDR3 size: 14 residues. The CDR3: CASSPDMNGYEQYF. CDR3 bases: TGCGCCAGCAGCCCCGACATGAACGGGTACGAGCAGTACTTC.

CDR3 loop: CATSAGQGVSGNTIYF. The DNA of the CDR3 is TGTGCCACCAGCGCTGGACAGGGCGTTTCTGGAAACACCATATATTTT. The rearrangement joins TRBV24-1 to TRBJ1-3; 8 bases match TRBD1. V lost 7 bases to trimming and J lost 1 base; unmatched junction nucleotides: 8. Germline CDR1 KGHDR, CDR2 SFDVKD. The CDR3 spans 16 residues.

This clone was recorded a few times. V is TRBV30 and J is TRBJ1-4, with 9 positions matching TRBD1. Germline CDR1 GTSNPN, CDR2 SVGIG (reference sequence). The CDR3 is 15 amino acids. Germline trimming cut 1 base from V and 7 bases from J; bases unmatched to any gene: 7. The CDR3 bases are TGTGCCTGGAGTGGAGGGACAGGGTTTGGTGAAAAACTGTTTTTT. This gives the protein CAWSGGTGFGEKLFF.

The genes are TRBV6-6 and TRBJ2-1; 7 bases agree with TRBD1. The CDR3 length is 15 residues. Germline assignment: CDR1 MNHNY and CDR2 SVGAGI (reference sequence). V lost 6 bases, J lost 2 bases, and 7 bases stayed unmatched. The CDR3 protein is CASRLRDSPYNEQFF. As DNA, the CDR3 is TGTGCCAGCAGGTTACGGGACAGCCCCTACAATGAGCAGTTCTTC.

This clone was seen once. Other DNA variants within this sample encode the same CDR3. This chain uses TRBV5-1 with TRBJ2-1; 9 nucleotides line up with TRBD2. V shed 0 bases and J 6 bases; nucleotides not matched to a gene: 10. The length of the CDR3 is 17 residues. Germline assignment: CDR1 SGHRS and CDR2 YFSETQ. The DNA for the CDR3 is TGCGCCAGCAGCTTGGTCGGGGGGCGGGGGGGCCGCAATGAGCAGTTCTTC. Protein: CASSLVGGRGGRNEQFF.

The chain is built from TRBV29-1 and TRBJ2-3; D perhaps matches TRBD2 (6 bases). The CDR3 sequence is 13 residues long. CDR1 is SQVTM, CDR2 ANQGSEA, per germline. The ends were cut back, 5 bases at V and 2 bases at J, with 11 bases in the middle. Written as DNA, the CDR3 is TGCAGCGTTAGCGCGGGGCCCACAGATACGCAGTATTTT. Translated: CSVSAGPTDTQYF.

This clone has just one count. The chain has TRBV11-2 and TRBJ2-1; TRBD2 aligns across 12 bases. The CDR3 has 14 amino acids. Unmatched junction bases numbered 4, after V lost 5 bases and J lost 8 bases. The V gene's germline CDR1 is SGHAT and CDR2 FQNNGV. For the CDR3, the DNA is TGTGCCAGCAGCCCTAGCGGGGGGGGAGATGAGCAGTTCTTC. Its translation: CASSPSGGGDEQFF.

The chain has TRBV9 and TRBJ2-1; possibly TRBD2 for D (5 bases). CDR3 length: 14 residues. Between the trimmed V and J ends, which lost 4 bases and 5 bases, there was a span of 13 bases. Germline CDR1 reads SGDLS; CDR2 reads YYNGEE. The CDR3: CASSPGGRDNEQFF. CDR3 nucleotides: TGTGCCAGCAGCCCCGGAGGTCGGGACAATGAGCAGTTCTTC.

V is TRBV18 and J is TRBJ1-1; D unclear. V lost 3 bases to trimming and J lost 11 bases, with 13 bases between them. The length of the CDR3 is 12 residues. CDR1 is KGHSH and CDR2 is LQKENI in the germline V gene. The CDR3 nucleotides are TGTGCCAGCTCACCGCTATCAATAGCTGCTTTCTTT. Protein sequence: CASSPLSIAAFF.

This clone occurred a few times. This chain uses TRBV5-1 with TRBJ2-7; TRBD1 matches 10 bases. The germline V gene has CDR1 SGHRS and CDR2 YFSETQ. Losses at the gene ends were 4 bases for V and 3 bases for J; bases not matched to a gene: 7. The CDR3 length is 15 residues. CDR3 bases: TGCGCCAGCAGCCGCACCGGGACAGGGGACTACGAGCAGTACTTC. Translation gives CASSRTGTGDYEQYF.

V gene TRBV7-9 combines with J gene TRBJ1-2, with D unresolved. Trimming left V 1 base short and J 4 bases short, with 4 bases between. Germline CDR1 SEHNR, CDR2 FQNEAQ (reference sequence). CDR3 length equals 12 residues. The CDR3 DNA reads as TGTGCCAGCAGCTTAGAGGTCTATGGCTACACCTTC. This sequence encodes CASSLEVYGYTF.

The chain uses TRBV10-3 and TRBJ1-5; TRBD1 is a possible D gene (6 bases). From germline, CDR1 is ENHRY and CDR2 SYGVKD. V was clipped by 0 bases and J by 7 bases, with 13 bases between them. This CDR3 region has 15 residues. The CDR3 here is CAISESRGGGQPQHF. As DNA, the CDR3 is TGTGCCATCAGTGAGTCGAGGGGGGGCGGACAGCCCCAGCATTTT.

This chain uses TRBV28 with TRBJ1-1, with D perhaps TRBD1 (5 bases). CDR1 is MDHEN, CDR2 SYDVKM, per germline. The CDR3 has 15 amino acids. Trimming left V 4 bases short and J 4 bases short, with 16 bases between. The CDR3 is CASSSAAPGTTEAFF. In DNA form, the CDR3 reads TGTGCCAGCAGTTCGGCAGCCCCTGGGACCACTGAAGCTTTCTTT.

The chain is built from TRBV10-3 and TRBJ1-2; 7 positions agree with TRBD1. CDR3 length: 14 amino acids. J gave up 7 bases and V 6 bases, and 11 bases lay outside the gene matches. From germline, CDR1 is ENHRY and CDR2 SYGVKD. Written as DNA, the CDR3 is TGTGCCATCAGCGCACAGGGGAAGGCGGGTGGCTACACCTTC. Its protein is CAISAQGKAGGYTF.

This clone was counted a single time. The chain has TRBV6-1 and TRBJ2-7, with D tentatively TRBD2 (7 bases). Germline lookup yields CDR1 MNHNS and CDR2 SASEGT. V was shortened by 2 bases and J by 0 bases, with 14 bases between the two germline ends. The CDR3 loop spans 16 amino acids. CDR3 residues: CASSETRRGGSYEQYF. The CDR3 nucleotides read TGTGCCAGCAGTGAAACCCGGAGGGGGGGCTCCTACGAGCAGTACTTC.

CDR3 coding DNA: TGTGCCAGCAGCTTTACGGGATTCACAGATACGCAGTATTTT. Its translation is CASSFTGFTDTQYF. The chain carries TRBV7-2 and TRBJ2-3; D perhaps matches TRBD2 (5 bases). This CDR3 is built from 14 residues. V dropped 3 bases and J dropped 2 bases, with 9 bases sitting between them. CDR1 SGHTA and CDR2 FQGNSA come from the germline V gene.

The chain carries TRBV7-3 and TRBJ1-1; 7 bases align to TRBD1. The CDR3 sequence is 14 residues long. The V gene's germline CDR1 is SGHTA and CDR2 FQGTGA. With V trimmed by 6 bases and J by 1 base, 5 bases remained unmatched. The CDR3 loop is CASRTGFANTEAFF. The CDR3 DNA reads TGTGCCAGCAGGACAGGGTTTGCGAACACTGAAGCTTTCTTT.

The chain carries TRBV11-2 and TRBJ2-3, with D maybe TRBD2 (5 bases). Germline CDR1 reads SGHAT; CDR2 reads FQNNGV. V gave up 1 base and J gave up 4 bases, with 9 bases separating them. The CDR3 runs to 14 residues. CDR3 in DNA: TGTGCCAGCAGCTTAGGTCGGGGTCCAGATACGCAGTATTTT. This translates into CASSLGRGPDTQYF.

For this clone: Germline and junction disagree at one end, which may indicate a read error. This chain connects TRBV5-5 to TRBJ1-3; 7 bases agree with TRBD1. The CDR3 loop spans 14 amino acids. CDR1 and CDR2 from the germline V gene are SGHKS and YYEKEE (reference sequence). CDR3 loop: CASSTGTDGDTIYF. CDR3 nucleotide sequence: TGTGCCAGCAGCACTGGGACAGATGGAGACACCATATATTTT.

This clone was observed a handful of times. V is TRBV7-6 and J is TRBJ2-1; no definite D call. The CDR3 runs to 15 residues. Germline V CDR1 and CDR2: SGHVS, FNYEAQ. Trimming removed 1 base from V and 0 bases from J, with 7 bases in between. The CDR3 loop reads CASSLGPSSYNEQFF. CDR3 DNA sequence: TGTGCCAGCAGCTTAGGCCCTAGCTCCTACAATGAGCAGTTCTTC.

The chain carries TRBV19 and TRBJ1-5; 9 nucleotides match TRBD1. Germline loops: CDR1 LNHDA, CDR2 SQIVND (reference sequence). The ends lost 5 bases at V and 4 bases at J; junction bases unmatched: 9. This CDR3 spans 16 amino acids. The CDR3 protein is CASSFNRGQRNQPQHF. In nucleotides, the CDR3 is TGTGCCAGTAGTTTCAACAGGGGGCAGAGGAATCAGCCCCAGCATTTT.

This clone was observed a single time. The rearrangement links TRBV9 to TRBJ1-6; D remains ambiguous. Trimming took off 5 bases at V and 9 bases at J, with 15 bases between the two ends. This CDR3 region has 14 residues. CDR1 and CDR2 from the germline V gene are SGDLS and YYNGEE. This CDR3 reads CASSTLGFRSPLHF. Here the CDR3 DNA reads TGTGCCAGCAGTACGTTGGGATTTCGTTCACCCCTCCACTTT.

This chain connects TRBV7-8 to TRBJ2-1; D may be TRBD1 (6 bases). Trimming took off 8 bases at V and 7 bases at J, with 21 bases between the two ends. The CDR3 runs to 15 residues. Germline assignment: CDR1 SGHVS and CDR2 FQNEAQ. The CDR3 reads CASGSTGQRWNEQFF. CDR3 bases: TGTGCCAGCGGGTCTACAGGGCAAAGGTGGAATGAGCAGTTCTTC.

Written as DNA, the CDR3 is TGTGCCAGCAGCTTAGGCCGGAACACCGGGGAGCTGTTTTTT. Protein sequence: CASSLGRNTGELFF. This chain joins TRBV11-3 and TRBJ2-2; no reliable D call. The CDR3 is 14 amino acids. Germline V gene data show CDR1 as SGHNT and CDR2 as YENEEA. V shed 1 base and J shed 1 base, with 4 bases lying between them.

The chain links TRBV10-1 to TRBJ2-6; D perhaps matches TRBD2 (5 bases). The CDR3 is made up of 15 amino acids. The V gene lost 10 bases and the J gene lost 0 bases, with 13 bases spanning the gap. Germline V gene data show CDR1 as WNHNN and CDR2 as SYGVQD (reference sequence). The CDR3 protein is CATGIEGSGANVLTF. In DNA form, the CDR3 reads TGCGCCACAGGTATTGAGGGCTCTGGGGCCAACGTCCTGACTTTC.

The chain carries TRBV5-1 and TRBJ1-3; D ambiguous. V was shortened by 0 bases and J by 2 bases, with 12 bases between the two germline ends. CDR3 length: 16 residues. CDR1 and CDR2 from the germline V gene are SGHRS and YFSETQ. The CDR3 DNA reads as TGCGCCAGCAGCTTGGCCGGGTCTATTGCTGGAAACACCATATATTTT. Residues: CASSLAGSIAGNTIYF.

The rearrangement uses TRBV19 and TRBJ1-2, with TRBD1 as a possible D gene (5 bases). V dropped 5 bases and J dropped 2 bases, with 9 bases sitting between them. The CDR3 contains 13 residues. The germline gives CDR1 LNHDA, CDR2 SQIVND (reference sequence). The CDR3 sequence is CASSLRDNYGYTF. CDR3 DNA sequence: TGTGCCAGTAGTCTTCGGGACAACTATGGCTACACCTTC.